Sequencing of this TCR beta chain was carried out in a study of vaccination effects on CD4 cells after COVID-19. Before sequencing, viral peptide pools were used by the ViraFEST assay to expand antigen-specific CD4+ T cells. Isolation of CD4+ T cells took place after approximately 10 days of culture. Subjects were given two BNT162b2 or mRNA-1273 vaccine doses. The data were produced by immunoSEQ multiplex PCR, yet TCRdb's version contains in-frame clones alone and is incomplete. The sample contains some 14,000 clones, 72% of which appear only once. About this clone itself: The antigen is unknown.

Germline-derived CDR1 and CDR2 are MNHNS and SASEGT. This CDR3 region has 14 residues. Trimming shortened V by 3 bases and J by 3 bases, and 9 bases separated the two germline ends. The TCR comes from a human donor who received a COVID-19 vaccine. This specimen was CD4+ T cells from PBMCs cultured with SARS-CoV-2 spike peptides, taken after COVID-19 vaccination. V gene TRBV6-1 combines with J gene TRBJ1-3; D is uncertain. The CDR3 DNA reads TGTGCCAGCAGTGATAACGGTCTTGGAAACACCATATATTTT. This codes for CASSDNGLGNTIYF.